Shown below are 8 T cell receptor beta chains from a single sample sequenced in a study of blood T cell repertoires in COVID-19. Generated by immunoSEQ multiplex PCR, the TCRdb table keeps only in-frame clones and is missing some. The data show a few hundred thousand clones, roughly 86% seen once. The sequencing sample was made of peripheral blood. The receptors originated from a woman in her forties or fifties who had recovered from COVID-19.

J is TRBJ2-7 and V is TRBV18, with 8 bases identical to TRBD1. Losses at the gene ends were 4 bases for V and 4 bases for J; bases not matched to a gene: 6. The CDR3 is 14 residues long. Germline lookup yields CDR1 KGHSH and CDR2 LQKENI. CDR3 sequence: CASSRQGKDYEQYF. The CDR3 nucleotides are TGTGCCAGCTCACGACAGGGGAAAGATTACGAGCAGTACTTC.

The rearrangement joins TRBV5-6 to TRBJ1-4; TRBD1 matches at 9 bases. The CDR3 loop spans 14 amino acids. The V gene end was trimmed by 3 bases and the J gene end by 8 bases; junction bases not matched to a gene: 5. Germline V gene sequence: CDR1 SGHDT, CDR2 YYEEEE. CDR3 in DNA: TGTGCCAGCAGCTGGGACAGGGCTTCCGAAAAACTGTTTTTT. It is translated as CASSWDRASEKLFF.

V usage is TRBV28 and J usage is TRBJ2-7, with a possible D match to TRBD1 (6 bases). This CDR3 has 13 amino acids. The V gene's germline CDR1 is MDHEN and CDR2 SYDVKM. The germline V and J ends were trimmed by 3 bases and 4 bases, with 10 bases remaining between them. The CDR3 DNA is TGTGCCAGCAGTTTTAGGACAGTGTACGAGCAGTACTTC. It is translated as CASSFRTVYEQYF.

The CDR3 sequence: CASSLNRYGYTF. The DNA of the CDR3 is TGTGCCAGCAGTCTCAATCGGTATGGCTACACCTTC. The chain combines TRBV12-3 or TRBV12-4 with TRBJ1-2; D is undetermined. V gave up 5 bases and J gave up 5 bases, with 9 bases separating them. The CDR3 has 12 amino acids.

The chain is built from TRBV14 and TRBJ2-7, with D perhaps matching TRBD1 (5 bases). CDR3 length: 12 residues. Germline V gene data show CDR1 as SGHDN and CDR2 as FVKESK. V lost 0 bases to trimming and J lost 9 bases, with 9 bases between them. Here the CDR3 DNA reads TGTGCCAGCAGCCAAGAGTGGGGCATGCAGTACTTC. Translation gives CASSQEWGMQYF.

The DNA of the CDR3 is TGTGCCAGCAGCTTTCTGCAAGAGACCCAGTACTTC. Translated, it gives CASSFLQETQYF. The chain recombines TRBV5-4 with TRBJ2-5; D remains ambiguous. The V gene's germline CDR1 is SGHNT and CDR2 YYREEE (reference sequence). V lost 2 bases and J 2 bases, leaving 4 bases between the germline ends. The CDR3 spans 12 residues.

The chain employs TRBV5-1 and TRBJ2-7; 7 positions agree with TRBD1. The germline V gene has CDR1 SGHRS and CDR2 YFSETQ. The CDR3 is 15 amino acids. V gave up 3 bases and J gave up 4 bases; unmatched junction bases: 10. CDR3 region: CASSSNRGRGYEQYF. CDR3 nucleotide sequence: TGCGCCAGCAGCTCTAACAGGGGTAGGGGTTACGAGCAGTACTTC.

This rearrangement joins TRBV5-5 to TRBJ2-6; the D gene is possibly TRBD1 (5 bases). The length of the CDR3 is 17 residues. The germline CDR1 and CDR2 sequences are SGHKS and YYEKEE (reference sequence). With 5 bases removed from V and 0 bases from J, the gap between germline ends came to 15 bases. CDR3 nucleotide sequence: TGTGCCAGCAGTTCCATCGGACACAGCTCTGGGGCCAACGTCCTGACTTTC. This translates into CASSSIGHSSGANVLTF.